This entry lists 15 T cell receptor beta chains sequenced from one sample in a study of PD-L1 blockade in urothelial cancer. Time point reported: peripheral blood 6 weeks after treatment start. Profiled with immunoSEQ multiplex PCR; TCRdb holds only in-frame clones, not every one. The sample contains some 110,000 clones, about 91% of which appear only once. The input for sequencing was PBMCs, taken around atezolizumab (anti-PD-L1) treatment. The receptors here all came from a man in his sixties with urothelial cancer.

This chain connects TRBV6-1 to TRBJ1-1, with D possibly matching TRBD1 (6 bases). Trimming removed 2 bases from V and 4 bases from J, with 17 bases in between. This CDR3 spans 16 amino acids. Germline V CDR1 and CDR2: MNHNS, SASEGT. In DNA, the CDR3 is TGTGCCAGCAGTGAAAGGGGGTGGGGCCTACGCACTGAAGCTTTCTTT. Translated, it gives CASSERGWGLRTEAFF.

This chain joins TRBV19 and TRBJ2-7, with TRBD2 matching 8 bases. The length of the CDR3 is 16 residues. V was clipped by 3 bases and J by 6 bases; unmatched bases: 13. Germline V gene sequence: CDR1 LNHDA, CDR2 SQIVND (reference sequence). The CDR3 DNA is TGTGCCAGTAGTATTTCGGGGAGCGGGGGCCCCGGCGAGCAGTACTTC. It specifies CASSISGSGGPGEQYF.

This chain joins TRBV30 and TRBJ1-2, with 10 bases fitting TRBD1. V lost 3 bases, J lost 7 bases, and 2 bases stayed unmatched. The CDR3 runs to 12 residues. Germline lookup yields CDR1 GTSNPN and CDR2 SVGIG (reference sequence). The CDR3 reads CAWRGTGAGYTF. As DNA, the CDR3 is TGTGCCTGGAGGGGGACAGGGGCTGGCTACACCTTC.

The chain recombines TRBV10-3 with TRBJ2-7, with D possibly TRBD1 on 6 matching bases. Between the trimmed V and J ends, which lost 0 bases and 0 bases, there was a span of 9 bases. CDR1 and CDR2 from the germline V gene are ENHRY and SYGVKD. The CDR3 runs 15 residues. The CDR3 DNA sequence: TGTGCCATCAGTGAGTCGATGGACAGCTCCTACGAGCAGTACTTC. Protein sequence: CAISESMDSSYEQYF.

This clone has just a few counts. The V call is TRBV7-2, the J call TRBJ1-5; 7 bases are shared with TRBD1. The CDR3 sequence is 14 residues long. Germline CDR1 and CDR2: SGHTA and FQGNSA. With 5 bases clipped from V and 7 bases from J, the junction kept 8 bases outside the gene matches. CDR3 sequence: CASSPRQGRQPQHF. The CDR3 DNA sequence: TGTGCCAGCAGCCCAAGACAGGGACGACAGCCCCAGCATTTT.

This rearrangement joins TRBV9 to TRBJ2-7; a possible D gene is TRBD1 (6 bases). Trimming shortened V by 4 bases and J by 5 bases, and 13 bases separated the two germline ends. The CDR3 runs 13 residues. The V gene's germline CDR1 is SGDLS and CDR2 YYNGEE. CDR3 loop: CASSKQGINEQYF. The CDR3 DNA reads TGTGCCAGCAGCAAACAGGGAATCAACGAGCAGTACTTC.

The chain carries TRBV7-2 and TRBJ2-5; the match to TRBD1 covers 7 bases. The CDR3 runs to 14 residues. V dropped 5 bases and J dropped 1; count of bases not matched to a gene: 4. Per germline, CDR1 SGHTA and CDR2 FQGNSA. CDR3 DNA sequence: TGTGCCAGCAGCCCTTGGGACAGCCAAGAGACCCAGTACTTC. Amino acid sequence: CASSPWDSQETQYF.

Concerning this clone: The junction does not match germline at one end; this may be a read error. V and J are TRBV27 and TRBJ1-2; TRBD1 agrees at 9 bases. The V gene's germline CDR1 is MNHEY and CDR2 SMNVEV (reference sequence). The CDR3 spans 15 residues. CDR3 loop: CASSPGQGMGYGYAF. The CDR3 DNA is TGTGCCAGCAGTCCCGGACAGGGGATGGGATATGGCTACGCCTTC.

Remarks on this clone: The sample contains more than one DNA sequence encoding this CDR3. V usage is TRBV7-2 and J usage is TRBJ2-5; 13 bases align to TRBD2. Looked up from germline, CDR1 is SGHTA and CDR2 is FQGNSA. V lost 1 base and J lost 1; bases outside the gene matches: 0. CDR3 length: 16 residues. CDR3 loop: CASSLGTSGGQETQYF. In nucleotides, the CDR3 is TGTGCCAGCAGCTTAGGGACTAGCGGGGGCCAAGAGACCCAGTACTTC. The variable domain in full, with the rest retrieved from reference TRBV7-2 and TRBJ2-5, is GAGVSQSPSNKVTEKGKDVELRCDPISGHTALYWYRQSLGQGLEFLIYFQGNSAPDKSGLPSDRFSAERTGGSVSTLTIQRTQQEDSAVYLCASSLGTSGGQETQYFGPGTRLLVL.

V and J are TRBV6-6 and TRBJ2-7, with a possible D match to TRBD2 (6 bases). The germline CDR1 and CDR2 sequences are MNHNY and SVGAGI (reference sequence). The CDR3 is 14 residues long. V was pared by 6 bases and J by 3 bases, with 15 bases between. As DNA, the CDR3 is TGTGCCAGCAGGCCAGAGGGGCGGGACTACGAGCAGTACTTC. The encoded protein is CASRPEGRDYEQYF.

The chain joins TRBV7-2 to TRBJ1-1; D not resolved. Trimming stripped 1 base from V and 5 bases from J, with 17 bases between. Germline-derived CDR1 and CDR2 are SGHTA and FQGNSA. The CDR3 length is 16 residues. The CDR3 reads CASSLVPGGVGTEAFF. The CDR3 DNA reads as TGTGCCAGCAGCTTAGTCCCCGGCGGAGTGGGTACTGAAGCTTTCTTT.

This chain links TRBV7-2 with TRBJ2-1; a weak D match, TRBD2 (6 bases). Between the trimmed V and J ends, which lost 5 bases and 9 bases, there was a span of 14 bases. Germline assignment: CDR1 SGHTA and CDR2 FQGNSA. The CDR3 loop spans 13 amino acids. The CDR3 region is CASSQTSLAEQFF. Written as DNA, the CDR3 is TGTGCCAGCAGCCAAACTAGCTTGGCTGAGCAGTTCTTC.

The chain combines TRBV28 with TRBJ1-2; 9 nucleotides line up with TRBD1. CDR1 is MDHEN, CDR2 SYDVKM, per germline. V shed 6 bases, J shed 2 bases, and the junction held 13 bases outside the gene matches. The CDR3 extends over 17 amino acids. This CDR3 is CASSIPAPGQGNYGYTF. The CDR3 coding sequence is TGTGCCAGCAGCATACCCGCCCCGGGACAGGGAAACTATGGCTACACCTTC.

V usage is TRBV4-1 and J usage is TRBJ2-5; the match to TRBD2 covers 8 bases. The CDR3 consists of 18 residues. V lost 1 base and J lost 5; bases outside the gene matches: 15. Germline V gene data show CDR1 as MGHRA and CDR2 as YSYEKL. CDR3 DNA: TGCGCCAGCAGCCAAGGAGCAAAAGCGGGAGCTGTGGGGGAGACCCAGTACTTC. Its translation is CASSQGAKAGAVGETQYF.

The chain employs TRBV7-2 and TRBJ2-7; D call uncertain. The germline V and J ends were trimmed by 5 bases and 0 bases, with 5 bases remaining between them. Germline CDR1 reads SGHTA; CDR2 reads FQGNSA. This CDR3 has 12 amino acids. The CDR3 is CASSPYSYEQYF. CDR3 bases: TGTGCCAGCAGCCCTTACTCCTACGAGCAGTACTTC.